The next 21 T cell receptor beta chains were all read from a single sample in a study of HIV-infected patients and healthy controls. TCRdb called the 5' RACE reads again in MiXCR, with one record for every CDR3 protein. The top ten clones hold approximately 5.4% of a sample with around 67,000 distinct CDR3 sequences, around 16% of them seen once. The specimen was CD4+ T cells from blood. The receptors derive from a human donor in good health.

In this sample, this clonotype turned up a few times. V usage is TRBV11-3 and J usage is TRBJ1-3; no reliable D call. Trimming left V 5 bases short and J 3 bases short, with 17 bases between. CDR3 length: 16 amino acids. Germline V gene data show CDR1 as SGHNT and CDR2 as YENEEA. DNA for the CDR3: TGTGCCAGCAGCCCCCCCGGCAGACCGTTTGGAAACACCATATATTTT. This encodes CASSPPGRPFGNTIYF.

This clonotype has more than one count but fewer than ten. The chain employs TRBV5-1 and TRBJ2-5, with D tentatively TRBD2 (5 bases). The germline V gene encodes CDR1 SGHRS and CDR2 YFSETQ. This CDR3 is 14 amino acids long. V lost 4 bases and J lost 3, with 13 bases in between. The chain's CDR3 is CASSEGPPEETQYF. The DNA of the CDR3 is TGCGCCAGCAGCGAGGGCCCCCCCGAAGAGACCCAGTACTTC.

This chain uses TRBV29-1 with TRBJ2-7; 7 bases align to TRBD1. The V segment lost 6 bases and the J segment 7 bases; nucleotides outside the gene matches: 12. The CDR3 extends over 13 amino acids. In germline, CDR1 is SQVTM, CDR2 ANQGSEA. CDR3 DNA: TGCAGCGTCGACAGGGAAGGTTCTGGGGAGCAGTACTTC. Protein sequence: CSVDREGSGEQYF.

This clonotype came up many times. CDR3 in amino acids: CSAHPWGQNEQYF. The CDR3 coding sequence is TGCAGTGCCCACCCCTGGGGTCAGAACGAGCAGTACTTC. The chain combines TRBV20-1 with TRBJ2-7; no clear D gene. With 6 bases removed from V and 5 bases from J, the gap between germline ends came to 17 bases. Germline lookup yields CDR1 DFQATT and CDR2 SNEGSKA (reference sequence). The CDR3 runs to 13 residues.

There are a few counts of this clonotype. The gene calls are TRBV5-4 and TRBJ1-1, with D tentatively TRBD1 (6 bases). Trimming stripped 3 bases from V and 6 bases from J, with 12 bases between. CDR3 length: 13 amino acids. Looked up from germline, CDR1 is SGHNT and CDR2 is YYREEE (reference sequence). The CDR3 region has the DNA TGTGCCAGCAGCTGGGTCAGGGGAGCTGAAGCTTTCTTT. This translates into CASSWVRGAEAFF.

V is TRBV11-1 and J is TRBJ2-7; D might be TRBD2 (6 bases). This CDR3 has 15 residues. The ends were cut back, 4 bases at V and 5 bases at J, with 18 bases in the middle. CDR1 and CDR2 from the germline V gene are SGHAT and FQDESV (reference sequence). Here the CDR3 reads CASSSNWRAKDEQYF. The CDR3 DNA reads TGTGCCAGCAGCTCCAACTGGAGGGCGAAAGACGAGCAGTACTTC.

This clonotype was seen many times. The chain has TRBV18 and TRBJ2-5; tentatively, D is TRBD1 (6 bases). Germline loops: CDR1 KGHSH, CDR2 LQKENI. Trimming pared 6 bases from V and 3 bases from J, leaving 11 bases between. The CDR3 sequence is 13 residues long. The CDR3 region is CASSFGQKETQYF. CDR3 DNA sequence: TGTGCCAGCTCCTTCGGACAGAAAGAGACCCAGTACTTC.

The V and J genes are TRBV6-2 or TRBV6-3 and TRBJ2-1; unclear D gene. The CDR3 loop spans 14 amino acids. Germline V gives CDR1 MNHEY, CDR2 SVGEGT. V gave up 6 bases and J gave up 3 bases, with 12 bases separating them. The CDR3 DNA reads TGTGCCAGCAGCTCGGATGGGTTCTACAATGAGCAGTTCTTC. The encoded protein is CASSSDGFYNEQFF.

The rearrangement joins TRBV12-3 or TRBV12-4 to TRBJ2-5, with 8 bases matching TRBD1. V dropped 0 bases and J dropped 8; count of bases not matched to a gene: 5. The CDR3 contains 14 residues. The CDR3 region has the DNA TGTGCCAGCAGTTTAGCCAGGGGGCTATCTACCCAGTACTTC. It specifies CASSLARGLSTQYF.

V and J are TRBV12-3 or TRBV12-4 and TRBJ2-1, with a possible D match to TRBD1 (5 bases). The CDR3 extends over 15 amino acids. V was trimmed by 6 bases and J by 5 bases, leaving 17 bases between them. This CDR3 is CASSQQATPNNEQFF. In DNA form, the CDR3 reads TGTGCCAGCAGCCAACAGGCTACCCCAAACAATGAGCAGTTCTTC.

This clonotype showed up many times. The chain links TRBV5-1 to TRBJ2-1; D assignment may be TRBD1 or TRBD2 (5 bases each). Germline CDR1 reads SGHRS; CDR2 reads YFSETQ. The CDR3 loop spans 16 amino acids. V lost 1 base and J 0 bases, leaving 11 bases between the germline ends. The CDR3 region is CASSLIGGGSYNEQFF. DNA for the CDR3: TGCGCCAGCAGCTTGATAGGTGGGGGCTCCTACAATGAGCAGTTCTTC.

The chain couples TRBV28 to TRBJ2-5, with D unclear. The CDR3 is made up of 13 amino acids. Deletions cut 6 bases from V and 1 base from J, with 9 bases between. Germline CDR1 and CDR2: MDHEN and SYDVKM. CDR3: CASRQTSQETQYF. The CDR3 DNA reads TGTGCCAGCAGGCAGACATCCCAAGAGACCCAGTACTTC.

This clonotype was observed many times. The chain combines TRBV7-2 with TRBJ1-5; D remains ambiguous. Trimming left V 5 bases short and J 7 bases short, with 9 bases between. The CDR3 sequence is 12 residues long. Germline-derived CDR1 and CDR2 are SGHTA and FQGNSA. In DNA form, the CDR3 reads TGTGCCAGCAGCCGCGACAAGCAGCCCCAGCATTTT. Translation: CASSRDKQPQHF.

This clonotype has only a few counts. V and J are TRBV7-2 and TRBJ2-3, with D possibly matching TRBD2 (6 bases). The CDR3 has 17 residues. Trimming cost V 5 bases and J 2 bases, with 20 bases left between them. Germline lookup yields CDR1 SGHTA and CDR2 FQGNSA. This CDR3 is CASSLRAGSVTTDTQYF. The CDR3 DNA follows: TGTGCCAGCAGCCTAAGAGCGGGCTCAGTTACCACAGATACGCAGTATTTT.

The chain combines TRBV24-1 with TRBJ2-4; D possibly uses TRBD1 or TRBD2 (5 bases each). Germline V CDR1 and CDR2: KGHDR, SFDVKD. The ends were cut back, 7 bases at V and 12 bases at J, with 15 bases in the middle. The CDR3 is 12 residues long. CDR3 coding DNA: TGTGCCACCAGCTCGGGGCCGGGCAATCAGTACTTC. Translation gives CATSSGPGNQYF.

This chain links TRBV7-2 with TRBJ2-1, with D tentatively TRBD1 or TRBD2 (5 bases each). V lost 1 base and J lost 2, with 12 bases in between. CDR3 length: 16 residues. Germline V gives CDR1 SGHTA, CDR2 FQGNSA. For the CDR3, the DNA is TGTGCCAGCAGCTTAGGAGGGGCACGGACCTACAATGAGCAGTTCTTC. This encodes CASSLGGARTYNEQFF.

The chain couples TRBV14 to TRBJ1-1, with 7 bases fitting TRBD1. There are 14 residues in the CDR3. The V gene end was trimmed by 1 base and the J gene end by 1 base; junction bases not matched to a gene: 0. The V gene's germline CDR1 is SGHDN and CDR2 FVKESK. This CDR3 is CASSQGQGNTEAFF. CDR3 bases: TGTGCCAGCAGCCAAGGACAGGGGAACACTGAAGCTTTCTTT.

The rearrangement uses TRBV6-2 or TRBV6-3 and TRBJ1-5; no definite D call. Trimming shortened V by 2 bases and J by 3 bases, and 5 bases separated the two germline ends. Germline V CDR1 and CDR2: MNHEY, SVGEGT. The CDR3 consists of 13 residues. The CDR3 spells CASSYQSNQPQHF. CDR3 nucleotides: TGTGCCAGCAGTTACCAGTCCAATCAGCCCCAGCATTTT.

DNA for the CDR3: TGTGCCAGCAGCCCCCCTGGCGTCGGAAACACCATATATTTT. This gives the protein CASSPPGVGNTIYF. The chain joins TRBV6-6 to TRBJ1-3; D is unclear. With 6 bases removed from V and 4 bases from J, the gap between germline ends came to 13 bases. The V gene's germline CDR1 is MNHNY and CDR2 SVGAGI (reference sequence). The CDR3 covers 14 residues.

Only one count was recorded for this clonotype. A much larger clone is a single base away; this may be a read error. The CDR3 DNA is TGTGCCAGCAGCCGAGGACAGGGACTAGCGGGGAGAGGGGCAGAGACCCAGTACTTC. It specifies CASSRGQGLAGRGAETQYF. The rearrangement uses TRBV27 and TRBJ2-5; TRBD2 matches 13 bases. Germline trimming cut 6 bases from V and 4 bases from J; bases unmatched to any gene: 17. CDR1 is MNHEY and CDR2 is SMNVEV in the germline V gene (reference sequence). The CDR3 runs 19 residues.

This clonotype was found many times. The chain has TRBV7-6 and TRBJ1-2, with 9 nucleotides matching TRBD1. The CDR3 has 16 amino acids. V was clipped by 6 bases and J by 4 bases; unmatched bases: 12. The V gene's germline CDR1 is SGHVS and CDR2 FNYEAQ. The CDR3 coding sequence is TGTGCCAGCAGATCCGACCGGGACAGGGAGAGCTATGGCTACACCTTC. Amino acids: CASRSDRDRESYGYTF.